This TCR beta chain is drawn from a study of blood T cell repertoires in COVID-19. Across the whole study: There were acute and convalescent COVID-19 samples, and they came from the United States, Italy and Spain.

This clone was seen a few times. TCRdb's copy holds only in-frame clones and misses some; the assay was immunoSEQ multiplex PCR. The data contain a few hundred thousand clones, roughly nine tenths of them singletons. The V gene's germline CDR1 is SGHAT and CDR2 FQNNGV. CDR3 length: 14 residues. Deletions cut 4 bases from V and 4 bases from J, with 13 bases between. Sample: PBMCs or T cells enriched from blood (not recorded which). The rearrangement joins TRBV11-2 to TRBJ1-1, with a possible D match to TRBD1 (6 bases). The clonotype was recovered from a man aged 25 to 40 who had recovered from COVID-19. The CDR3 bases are TGTGCCAGCAGCTCGAACAGGGATAGCACTGAAGCTTTCTTT. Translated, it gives CASSSNRDSTEAFF.